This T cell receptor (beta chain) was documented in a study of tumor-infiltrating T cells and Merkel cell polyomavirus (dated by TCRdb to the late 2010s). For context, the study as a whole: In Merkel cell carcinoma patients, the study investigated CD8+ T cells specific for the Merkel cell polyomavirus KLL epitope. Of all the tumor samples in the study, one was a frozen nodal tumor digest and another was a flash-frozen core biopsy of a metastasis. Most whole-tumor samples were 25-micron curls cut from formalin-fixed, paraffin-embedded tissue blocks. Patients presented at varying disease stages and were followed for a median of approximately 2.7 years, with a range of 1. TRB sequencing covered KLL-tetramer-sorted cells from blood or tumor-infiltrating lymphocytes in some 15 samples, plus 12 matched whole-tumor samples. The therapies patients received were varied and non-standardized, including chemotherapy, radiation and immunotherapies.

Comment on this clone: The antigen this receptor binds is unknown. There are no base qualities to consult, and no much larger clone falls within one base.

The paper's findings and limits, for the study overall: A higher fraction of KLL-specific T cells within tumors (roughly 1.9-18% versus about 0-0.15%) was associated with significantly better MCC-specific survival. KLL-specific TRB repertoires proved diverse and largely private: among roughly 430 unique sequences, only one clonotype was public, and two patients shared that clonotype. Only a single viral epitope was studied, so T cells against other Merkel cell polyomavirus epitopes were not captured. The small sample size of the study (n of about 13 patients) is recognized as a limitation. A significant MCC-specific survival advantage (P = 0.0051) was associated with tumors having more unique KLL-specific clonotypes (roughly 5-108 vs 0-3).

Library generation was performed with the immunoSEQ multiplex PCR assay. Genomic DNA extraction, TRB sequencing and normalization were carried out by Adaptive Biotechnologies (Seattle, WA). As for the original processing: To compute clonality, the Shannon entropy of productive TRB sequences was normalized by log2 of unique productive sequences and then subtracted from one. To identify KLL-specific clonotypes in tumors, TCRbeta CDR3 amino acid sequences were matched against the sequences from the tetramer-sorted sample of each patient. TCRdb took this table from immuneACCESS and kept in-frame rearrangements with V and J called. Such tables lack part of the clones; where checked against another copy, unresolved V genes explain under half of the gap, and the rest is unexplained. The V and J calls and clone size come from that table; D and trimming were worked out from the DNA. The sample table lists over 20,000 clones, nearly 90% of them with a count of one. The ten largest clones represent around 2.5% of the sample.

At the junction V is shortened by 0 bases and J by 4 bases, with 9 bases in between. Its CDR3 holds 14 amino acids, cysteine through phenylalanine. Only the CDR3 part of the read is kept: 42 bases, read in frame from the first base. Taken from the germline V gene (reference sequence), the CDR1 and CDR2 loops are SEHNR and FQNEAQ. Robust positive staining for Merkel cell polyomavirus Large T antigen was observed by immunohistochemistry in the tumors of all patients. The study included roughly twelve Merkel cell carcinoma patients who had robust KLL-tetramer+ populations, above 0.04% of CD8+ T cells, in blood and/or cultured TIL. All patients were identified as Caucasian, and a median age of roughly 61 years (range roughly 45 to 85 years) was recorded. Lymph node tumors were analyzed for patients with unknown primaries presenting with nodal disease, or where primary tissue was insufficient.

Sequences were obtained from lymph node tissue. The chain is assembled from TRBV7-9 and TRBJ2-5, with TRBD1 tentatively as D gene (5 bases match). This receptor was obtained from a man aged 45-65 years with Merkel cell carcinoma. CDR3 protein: CASSLAGQLETQYF. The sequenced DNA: TGTGCCAGCAGCTTAGCGGGGCAGTTAGAGACCCAGTACTTC.